This T cell receptor beta chain was found in a study of T cell repertoires in cytomegalovirus infection. TCRdb independently ran MiXCR on the reads; one entry per CDR3 protein. Among 370,000 or so distinct CDR3 sequences listed, roughly 34% were seen once. The CDR3 sequence is 14 residues long. Germline CDR1 and CDR2: MDHEN and SYDVKM. The junction had 9 bases not matched to a gene; V was cut back by 1 base and J by 11 bases. This clonotype was detected only a few times. Its target is not known. The chain employs TRBV28 and TRBJ1-1; 8 bases agree with TRBD1. The specimen was cultured PBMCs, collected from culture after CMV antigen stimulation. The TCR was taken from a human donor in good health (CMV status not recorded). Some clones in this sample may be carry-over from other donors' samples. CDR3 in amino acids: CASSLSQGASGAFF. CDR3 nucleotide sequence: TGTGCCAGCAGTTTATCCCAGGGGGCGTCTGGGGCTTTCTTT.